Presented here are 7 T cell receptor beta chains from one specimen sequenced in a study of T-cell reconstitution after alpha-beta-depleted transplantation in children. Library preparation (for TCRbeta) was performed with unique molecular identifiers. TCRdb called the PCR reads again in MiXCR, with one record for every CDR3 protein. The repertoire holds hundreds of thousands of distinct CDR3 sequences, with 10% to 15% as singletons. The sequencing here drew on PBMCs, mostly from graft donor cells, taken 360 days after TCRalphabeta/CD19-depleted stem cell transplant. The receptors here all came from a male patient between 10 and 17 years old who had a stem cell transplant for acute myeloid leukemia, so the T cells may come from the graft donor.

The rearrangement links TRBV10-3 to TRBJ1-5, with TRBD1 identical over 7 bases. Germline values: CDR1 ENHRY, CDR2 SYGVKD. V dropped 4 bases and J dropped 3; count of bases not matched to a gene: 3. The CDR3 covers 14 residues. CDR3 region: CAISGDRHNQPQHF. CDR3 nucleotides: TGTGCCATCAGTGGGGACAGACACAATCAGCCCCAGCATTTT.

This clonotype was seen a few times. The genes are TRBV28 and TRBJ2-7, with D possibly matching TRBD1 (6 bases). This CDR3 is built from 13 residues. Per the germline V gene, CDR1 is MDHEN and CDR2 is SYDVKM. The V end lost 3 bases, the J end lost 4 bases, and 10 bases lay between the germline ends. This CDR3 reads CASSFTQGYEQYF. The CDR3 nucleotides read TGTGCCAGCAGTTTCACCCAGGGGTACGAGCAGTACTTC.

Only a few counts were recorded for this clonotype. J is TRBJ2-7 and V is TRBV7-8; 7 bases match TRBD2. CDR1 SGHVS and CDR2 FQNEAQ come from the germline V gene. Germline trimming cut 6 bases from V and 7 bases from J; bases unmatched to any gene: 15. The CDR3 runs to 15 residues. The CDR3 DNA sequence: TGTGCCAGCAGTTCGCTCTCTAGCGGCAGAGGGGAGCAGTACTTC. This encodes CASSSLSSGRGEQYF.

This clonotype appeared a few times. This CDR3 is CASSYEGGGTEAFF. The CDR3 bases are TGTGCCAGCAGTTACGAGGGGGGAGGCACTGAAGCTTTCTTT. This sequence joins TRBV6-5 and TRBJ1-1; TRBD1 is a possible D gene (6 bases). The germline V and J ends were trimmed by 2 bases and 4 bases, with 11 bases remaining between them. The germline CDR1 and CDR2 sequences are MNHEY and SVGAGI. The CDR3 extends over 14 amino acids.

The chain combines TRBV7-8 with TRBJ2-7, with TRBD2 matching over 9 bases. CDR3 length equals 16 residues. Germline CDR1 is SGHVS and CDR2 is FQNEAQ. J was trimmed by 4 bases and V by 5 bases; bases with no gene match: 12. The CDR3 nucleotides read TGTGCCAGCAGCCTAGGGACGACTAGCGGTAATTACGAGCAGTACTTC. Translating gives CASSLGTTSGNYEQYF.

The V call is TRBV5-1, the J call TRBJ2-7; D is unresolved. V shed 4 bases and J shed 5 bases, with 13 bases lying between them. This CDR3 is built from 13 residues. Germline assignment: CDR1 SGHRS and CDR2 YFSETQ. CDR3 in DNA: TGCGCCAGCAGCCTATCTCCGGGCCACGAGCAGTACTTC. It translates to CASSLSPGHEQYF.

The CDR3, as DNA: TGTGCCAGCAGCGTTGGACGAAGCTCCTACGAGCAGTACTTC. It yields the protein CASSVGRSSYEQYF. The genes are TRBV28 and TRBJ2-7; no clear D gene. The CDR3 has 14 residues. CDR1 and CDR2 from the germline V gene are MDHEN and SYDVKM. The V and J ends lost 6 bases and 0 bases respectively, with 12 bases between them.